This entry lists 15 T cell receptor beta chains sequenced from one sample in a study of T cell responses to AZD1222 COVID-19 vaccine. Assay: immunoSEQ multiplex PCR; the TCRdb copy retains only in-frame clones and omits some. The sample contains around 130,000 clones, approximately 85% of which appear only once. Sequences were derived from peripheral blood, sampled 28 days after the second AZD1222 dose. The source of these receptors is an adult who received the AZD1222 COVID-19 vaccine.

V gene TRBV11-2 combines with J gene TRBJ1-4, with a possible D match to TRBD1 (5 bases). The germline V and J ends were trimmed by 1 base and 10 bases, with 13 bases remaining between them. The germline CDR1 and CDR2 sequences are SGHAT and FQNNGV. This CDR3 is built from 14 residues. CDR3: CASSLGDSLGKLFF. The CDR3 bases are TGTGCCAGCAGCTTAGGAGACAGCCTAGGAAAACTGTTTTTT.

V usage is TRBV5-1 and J usage is TRBJ2-7; D could derive from TRBD1 or TRBD2 (6 bases each). From germline, CDR1 is SGHRS and CDR2 YFSETQ. CDR3 size: 15 residues. V was pared by 2 bases and J by 1 base, with 13 bases between. CDR3 coding DNA: TGCGCCAGCAGCTTAGGCGGGACACTGTCCTACGAGCAGTACTTC. Its translation: CASSLGGTLSYEQYF.

This chain connects TRBV5-4 to TRBJ1-6; 8 bases map to TRBD1. This CDR3 is built from 17 residues. From germline, CDR1 is SGHNT and CDR2 YYREEE (reference sequence). V lost 0 bases, J lost 6 bases, and 8 bases stayed unmatched. CDR3 bases: TGTGCCAGCAGCTTGGGGGGACAGGTCTCCCTTAATTCACCCCTCCACTTT. This sequence encodes CASSLGGQVSLNSPLHF.

The gene calls are TRBV18 and TRBJ1-1; 7 bases are shared with TRBD1. The CDR3 is 14 amino acids. From germline, CDR1 is KGHSH and CDR2 LQKENI. Trimming removed 4 bases from V and 4 bases from J; junction bases left unmatched: 6. Here the CDR3 DNA reads TGTGCCAGCTCACGGGACAGATCCGGCACTGAAGCTTTCTTT. This gives the protein CASSRDRSGTEAFF.

The chain recombines TRBV19 with TRBJ1-3, with TRBD1 as a possible D gene (5 bases). The CDR3 has 15 residues. The germline V gene encodes CDR1 LNHDA and CDR2 SQIVND (reference sequence). The V gene lost 3 bases and the J gene lost 1 base, with 10 bases spanning the gap. In DNA, the CDR3 is TGTGCCAGTAGTATCCCTTGGGGGTCTGGAAACACCATATATTTT. Protein: CASSIPWGSGNTIYF. Using reference TRBV19 and TRBJ1-3 for the parts outside the CDR3, the full variable domain is DGGITQSPKYLFRKEGQNVTLSCEQNLNHDAMYWYRQDPGQGLRLIYYSQIVNDFQKGDIAEGYSVSREKKESFPLTVTSAQKNPTAFYLCASSIPWGSGNTIYFGEGSWLTVV.

The chain carries TRBV24-1 and TRBJ2-1; possible D gene TRBD2, 6 bases. Germline V gene data show CDR1 as KGHDR and CDR2 as SFDVKD. This CDR3 has 12 amino acids. Trimming left V 9 bases short and J 15 bases short, with 20 bases between. The CDR3 nucleotides read TGTGCCACCGTACGGTGTCGACTAGGACGGTTCTTC. Amino acid sequence: CATVRCRLGRFF.

This chain connects TRBV10-1 to TRBJ2-7, with D unclear. In germline, CDR1 is WNHNN, CDR2 SYGVQD (reference sequence). The CDR3 sequence is 15 residues long. V was pared by 0 bases and J by 2 bases, with 11 bases between. The CDR3 coding sequence is TGCGCCAGCAGTGAGTCGAGTGTCCAGACCTACGAGCAGTACTTC. It specifies CASSESSVQTYEQYF.

The chain combines TRBV3-1 (or the pseudogene TRBV3-2) with TRBJ2-3; 11 bases agree with TRBD2. V shed 4 bases, J shed 2 bases, and the junction held 5 bases outside the gene matches. The CDR3 contains 16 residues. Per germline, CDR1 LGHDT and CDR2 YNNKEL (reference sequence). The CDR3 DNA follows: TGTGCCAGCAGCCCGATAGCGGGAGGGATCACAGATACGCAGTATTTT. Protein: CASSPIAGGITDTQYF.

There are a few counts of this clone. The chain couples TRBV7-9 to TRBJ1-5; maybe TRBD1 (5 bases). Germline V CDR1 and CDR2: SEHNR, FQNEAQ (reference sequence). V dropped 5 bases and J dropped 4 bases, with 12 bases sitting between them. This CDR3 contains 14 residues. CDR3 DNA: TGTGCCAGCAGCAGTGGGGGGATAAATCAGCCCCAGCATTTT. Translated, it gives CASSSGGINQPQHF.

The chain couples TRBV9 to TRBJ2-1; perhaps TRBD1 as D (5 bases). The V gene lost 0 bases and the J gene lost 5 bases, with 12 bases spanning the gap. Germline loops: CDR1 SGDLS, CDR2 YYNGEE. The CDR3 extends over 15 amino acids. CDR3 residues: CASSVGQGLNNEQFF. CDR3 sequence (DNA): TGTGCCAGCAGCGTAGGCCAGGGTCTTAACAATGAGCAGTTCTTC.

This sequence joins TRBV28 and TRBJ1-1; D ambiguous. Germline values: CDR1 MDHEN, CDR2 SYDVKM. V lost 1 base and J 10 bases, leaving 13 bases between the germline ends. The CDR3 is 13 amino acids. This CDR3 is CASSLSAVPGAFF. CDR3 coding DNA: TGTGCCAGCAGTTTATCGGCAGTACCGGGAGCTTTCTTT.

The rearrangement links TRBV10-3 to TRBJ2-3; possibly TRBD1 for D (5 bases). There are 13 residues in the CDR3. Germline V gene data show CDR1 as ENHRY and CDR2 as SYGVKD. Trimming cost V 2 bases and J 5 bases, with 8 bases left between them. As DNA, the CDR3 is TGTGCCATCAGTGAGCAGGGTGGAGATACGCAGTATTTT. Its translation is CAISEQGGDTQYF.

The V call is TRBV4-1, the J call TRBJ1-2, with D unresolved. CDR1 and CDR2 (germline): MGHRA, YSYEKL. The CDR3 has 16 amino acids. V was pared by 0 bases and J by 5 bases, with 16 bases between. The CDR3 DNA sequence: TGCGCCAGCAGCCAAGACACGATGGGCGGTACTTATGGCTACACCTTC. It encodes CASSQDTMGGTYGYTF.

A single count supports this clone. This rearrangement joins TRBV3-1 (or the pseudogene TRBV3-2) to TRBJ2-5; TRBD2 matches 9 bases. Trimming removed 3 bases from V and 4 bases from J; junction bases left unmatched: 9. Germline values: CDR1 LGHDT, CDR2 YNNKEL (reference sequence). The CDR3 contains 16 residues. CDR3 loop: CASSQNIAGEAETQYF. The CDR3 DNA follows: TGTGCCAGCAGCCAGAATATAGCGGGAGAGGCAGAGACCCAGTACTTC.

This clone was seen more than once but under ten times. The chain employs TRBV28 and TRBJ1-4; no firm D call. The CDR3 spans 14 residues. V shed 4 bases and J shed 6 bases, with 12 bases lying between them. Germline CDR1 is MDHEN and CDR2 is SYDVKM. The CDR3 protein is CASSSDATHEKLFF. The CDR3 DNA is TGTGCCAGCAGTTCGGACGCAACCCATGAAAAACTGTTTTTT.